A selection of T cell receptor beta chains follows, all from one sample in a study of fetal regulatory T cell absence and autoimmunity. Profiled with immunoSEQ multiplex PCR; TCRdb holds only in-frame clones, not every one. The data contain approximately 46,000 clones, roughly 83% of them singletons. The specimen was cord blood. Receptors were obtained from a newborn boy with IPEX syndrome. Each CDR3 is given with its conserved first and last residue. A D gene is named only where the DNA matches it firmly. Size is stated for part of the rows, as once, few or many counts, or as a class when the clone is expanded.

V gene: TRBV7-9; J gene: TRBJ1-1; D gene: .; clone size: .; CDR3 protein: CASSLSGTLNTEAFF; CDR3 DNA: TGTGCCAGCAGCCTATCCGGGACTTTGAACACTGAAGCTTTCTTT
V gene: TRBV5-1; J gene: TRBJ2-7; D gene: TRBD2; clone size: .; CDR3 protein: CASSALAGARYEQYF; CDR3 DNA: TGCGCCAGCAGCGCACTAGCGGGGGCCCGCTACGAGCAGTACTTC
V gene: TRBV6-5; J gene: TRBJ1-6; D gene: .; clone size: .; CDR3 protein: CASSYSSRGYPHF; CDR3 DNA: TGTGCCAGCAGTTACTCGAGCAGGGGTTATCCCCACTTT
V gene: TRBV19; J gene: TRBJ2-7; D gene: .; clone size: .; CDR3 protein: CASSASHSYEQYF; CDR3 DNA: TGTGCCAGCTCAGCGAGCCACTCCTACGAGCAGTACTTC
V gene: TRBV25-1; J gene: TRBJ2-7; D gene: .; clone size: .; CDR3 protein: CASSDQRGEYEQYF; CDR3 DNA: TGTGCCAGCAGTGACCAGAGGGGTGAGTACGAGCAGTACTTC
V gene: TRBV19; J gene: TRBJ2-3; D gene: TRBD2; clone size: .; CDR3 protein: CASSPPGLARPDTQYF; CDR3 DNA: TGTGCCAGTAGTCCCCCGGGACTAGCGCGTCCAGATACGCAGTATTTT
V gene: TRBV27; J gene: TRBJ1-2; D gene: TRBD1; clone size: .; CDR3 protein: CASSLRGQGAKGYTF; CDR3 DNA: TGTGCCAGCAGTTTGCGGGGACAGGGGGCGAAGGGCTACACCTTC
V gene: TRBV10-3; J gene: TRBJ1-2; D gene: .; clone size: .; CDR3 protein: CAIRSRGGSYGYTF; CDR3 DNA: TGTGCCATCAGGTCCCGGGGCGGGTCTTATGGCTACACCTTC
V gene: TRBV19; J gene: TRBJ2-7; D gene: .; clone size: .; CDR3 protein: CASSNRGSRYEQYF; CDR3 DNA: TGTGCCAGCTCAAACCGAGGGAGCCGTTACGAGCAGTACTTC
V gene: TRBV30; J gene: TRBJ1-1; D gene: .; clone size: .; CDR3 protein: CACTTPMNTEAFF; CDR3 DNA: TGTGCCTGCACGACTCCCATGAACACTGAAGCTTTCTTT
V gene: TRBV4-3; J gene: TRBJ1-1; D gene: .; clone size: .; CDR3 protein: CASSQVGNTEAFF; CDR3 DNA: TGCGCCAGCAGCCAAGTGGGGAACACTGAAGCTTTCTTT
V gene: TRBV28; J gene: TRBJ1-2; D gene: TRBD1; clone size: .; CDR3 protein: CASSRQGGVYGYTF; CDR3 DNA: TGTGCCAGCAGTCGACAGGGAGGCGTCTATGGCTACACCTTC
V gene: TRBV7-8; J gene: TRBJ1-1; D gene: .; clone size: .; CDR3 protein: CASSSRLATLNTEAFF; CDR3 DNA: TGTGCCAGCAGCTCCCGATTGGCGACTTTGAACACTGAAGCTTTCTTT
V gene: TRBV4-2; J gene: TRBJ2-7; D gene: TRBD2; clone size: .; CDR3 protein: CASSQDSGGGAYEQYF; CDR3 DNA: TGTGCCAGCAGCCAAGATTCGGGCGGGGGGGCCTACGAGCAGTACTTC
V gene: TRBV4-3; J gene: TRBJ1-6; D gene: TRBD1; clone size: .; CDR3 protein: CASSQVPDRGESPLHF; CDR3 DNA: TGCGCCAGCAGCCAAGTCCCCGACAGGGGTGAATCACCCCTCCACTTT
V gene: TRBV9; J gene: TRBJ2-7; D gene: TRBD2; clone size: .; CDR3 protein: CASSAIPPGLAGGRYEQYF; CDR3 DNA: TGTGCCAGCAGCGCCATACCCCCCGGACTAGCGGGAGGAAGGTACGAGCAGTACTTC
V gene: TRBV19; J gene: TRBJ2-6; D gene: .; clone size: .; CDR3 protein: CASSLGPNVLTF; CDR3 DNA: TGTGCCAGTAGTCTGGGCCCTAACGTCCTGACTTTC
V gene: TRBV30; J gene: TRBJ2-4; D gene: .; clone size: .; CDR3 protein: CAWSASRTAAKNIQYF; CDR3 DNA: TGTGCCTGGAGCGCCTCCCGGACAGCCGCCAAAAACATTCAGTACTTC
V gene: TRBV7-2; J gene: TRBJ2-4; D gene: TRBD1; clone size: .; CDR3 protein: CASSQQGKNIQYF; CDR3 DNA: TGTGCCAGCAGTCAACAGGGGAAAAACATTCAGTACTTC
V gene: TRBV5-1; J gene: TRBJ2-2; D gene: TRBD2; clone size: .; CDR3 protein: CASSLEPAGTAGELFF; CDR3 DNA: TGCGCCAGCAGCTTGGAGCCAGCGGGAACGGCCGGGGAGCTGTTTTTT
V gene: TRBV5-1; J gene: TRBJ2-5; D gene: .; clone size: .; CDR3 protein: CASTSTQFQETQYF; CDR3 DNA: TGCGCCAGCACCTCGACTCAGTTCCAAGAGACCCAGTACTTC
V gene: TRBV5-4; J gene: TRBJ2-6; D gene: TRBD1; clone size: .; CDR3 protein: CASSLDRGVFYSGANVLTF; CDR3 DNA: TGTGCCAGCAGCTTGGACAGGGGGGTCTTCTACTCTGGGGCCAACGTCCTGACTTTC
V gene: TRBV11-2; J gene: TRBJ2-7; D gene: .; clone size: .; CDR3 protein: CASGQRAPFEQYF; CDR3 DNA: TGTGCCAGCGGCCAACGGGCCCCATTCGAGCAGTACTTC
V gene: TRBV5-6; J gene: TRBJ2-7; D gene: .; clone size: once; CDR3 protein: CASSLTGEQYF; CDR3 DNA: TGTGCCAGCAGCCTTACGGGGGAGCAGTACTTC
V gene: TRBV10-3; J gene: TRBJ2-2; D gene: TRBD1; clone size: .; CDR3 protein: CAISADRGRSGELFF; CDR3 DNA: TGTGCCATCAGTGCCGACAGGGGAAGGTCCGGGGAGCTGTTTTTT
V gene: TRBV4-3; J gene: TRBJ2-7; D gene: TRBD2; clone size: .; CDR3 protein: CASSQAAGGPREQYF; CDR3 DNA: TGCGCCAGCAGCCAAGCAGCGGGGGGGCCGCGGGAGCAGTACTTC
V gene: TRBV7-6; J gene: TRBJ2-7; D gene: TRBD1; clone size: .; CDR3 protein: CASSSYRGYEQYF; CDR3 DNA: TGTGCCAGCAGCTCTTACAGGGGCTACGAGCAGTACTTC
V gene: TRBV13; J gene: TRBJ2-5; D gene: .; clone size: .; CDR3 protein: CASSLGGAGETQYF; CDR3 DNA: TGTGCCAGCAGCTTAGGGGGGGCCGGCGAGACCCAGTACTTC
V gene: TRBV6-1; J gene: TRBJ1-2; D gene: .; clone size: .; CDR3 protein: CASSLTNYGYTF; CDR3 DNA: TGTGCCAGCAGTCTGACGAACTATGGCTACACCTTC
V gene: TRBV11-2; J gene: TRBJ2-7; D gene: TRBD1; clone size: .; CDR3 protein: CASSFRRGSYEQYF; CDR3 DNA: TGTGCCAGCAGCTTCCGCAGGGGGTCCTACGAGCAGTACTTC
V gene: TRBV7-7; J gene: TRBJ2-1; D gene: .; clone size: .; CDR3 protein: CASSLSPGVHNEQFF; CDR3 DNA: TGTGCCAGCAGCTTGAGTCCAGGGGTCCACAATGAGCAGTTCTTC
V gene: TRBV4-1; J gene: TRBJ2-7; D gene: .; clone size: few; CDR3 protein: CASSPGDFPSGEQYF; CDR3 DNA: TGCGCCAGCAGCCCCGGGGACTTCCCCTCAGGAGAGCAGTACTTC
V gene: TRBV5-1; J gene: TRBJ2-5; D gene: TRBD2; clone size: .; CDR3 protein: CASSLPLAGVRETQYF; CDR3 DNA: TGCGCCAGCAGCCTACCACTAGCGGGGGTGAGGGAGACCCAGTACTTC
V gene: TRBV5-6; J gene: TRBJ2-7; D gene: TRBD2; clone size: few; CDR3 protein: CASSLTSGPITGYEQYF; CDR3 DNA: TGTGCCAGCAGCTTGACTAGCGGGCCGATTACGGGCTACGAGCAGTACTTC
V gene: TRBV6-1; J gene: TRBJ1-4; D gene: .; clone size: once; CDR3 protein: CASSVLGALEKLFF; CDR3 DNA: TGTGCCAGCAGTGTCTTAGGGGCCCTTGAAAAACTGTTTTTT
V gene: TRBV5-1; J gene: TRBJ1-1; D gene: .; clone size: .; CDR3 protein: CASSQFTRQNTEAFF; CDR3 DNA: TGCGCCAGCAGCCAATTCACCAGACAGAACACTGAAGCTTTCTTT
V gene: TRBV5-6; J gene: TRBJ1-2; D gene: .; clone size: .; CDR3 protein: CASSRDTNYGYTF; CDR3 DNA: TGTGCCAGCAGCCGGGACACTAACTATGGCTACACCTTC
V gene: TRBV2; J gene: TRBJ1-5; D gene: TRBD1; clone size: few; CDR3 protein: CASSEGGGGQPQHF; CDR3 DNA: TGTGCCAGCAGTGAAGGAGGGGGCGGACAGCCCCAGCATTTT
V gene: TRBV11-3; J gene: TRBJ1-3; D gene: .; clone size: .; CDR3 protein: CASSLEGSSGNTIYF; CDR3 DNA: TGTGCCAGCAGCTTAGAAGGGAGCTCTGGAAACACCATATATTTT
V gene: TRBV7-9; J gene: TRBJ1-5; D gene: TRBD1; clone size: .; CDR3 protein: CASSLGQGTAGPQHF; CDR3 DNA: TGTGCCAGCAGCTTGGGACAGGGGACCGCAGGGCCCCAGCATTTT
V gene: TRBV5-1; J gene: TRBJ2-7; D gene: TRBD2; clone size: .; CDR3 protein: CASSGTSGPSYEQYF; CDR3 DNA: TGCGCCAGCAGCGGGACTAGCGGGCCTTCCTACGAGCAGTACTTC
V gene: TRBV2; J gene: TRBJ1-2; D gene: .; clone size: .; CDR3 protein: CASTRTEGRYYGYTF; CDR3 DNA: TGTGCCAGCACCCGGACCGAGGGGAGGTACTATGGCTACACCTTC
V gene: TRBV10-3; J gene: TRBJ1-3; D gene: TRBD1; clone size: .; CDR3 protein: CAISETGGYSGNTIYF; CDR3 DNA: TGTGCCATCAGTGAGACAGGGGGCTACTCTGGAAACACCATATATTTT
V gene: TRBV29-1; J gene: TRBJ2-1; D gene: TRBD2; clone size: .; CDR3 protein: CSVEGLAGSSSYNEQFF; CDR3 DNA: TGCAGCGTTGAAGGCCTAGCGGGAAGTTCCTCCTACAATGAGCAGTTCTTC
V gene: TRBV27; J gene: TRBJ2-5; D gene: TRBD1; clone size: .; CDR3 protein: CASSGQGAETQYF; CDR3 DNA: TGTGCCAGCAGTGGGCAGGGGGCAGAGACCCAGTACTTC
V gene: TRBV12-5; J gene: TRBJ2-7; D gene: .; clone size: .; CDR3 protein: CASTMGRWGLYEQYF; CDR3 DNA: TGTGCTAGTACAATGGGGCGGTGGGGGCTGTACGAGCAGTACTTC
V gene: TRBV7-9; J gene: TRBJ2-5; D gene: .; clone size: .; CDR3 protein: CASSLPGGHQETQYF; CDR3 DNA: TGTGCCAGCAGTCTCCCTGGGGGCCACCAAGAGACCCAGTACTTC
V gene: TRBV9; J gene: TRBJ1-1; D gene: .; clone size: .; CDR3 protein: CASSVFVVGEAFF; CDR3 DNA: TGTGCCAGCAGCGTATTTGTGGTGGGGGAAGCTTTCTTT
V gene: TRBV5-8; J gene: TRBJ1-5; D gene: .; clone size: once; CDR3 protein: CASSLTPLRAYSNQPQHF; CDR3 DNA: TGTGCCAGCAGCTTGACCCCTTTACGGGCTTATAGCAATCAGCCCCAGCATTTT
V gene: TRBV5-4; J gene: TRBJ2-5; D gene: .; clone size: .; CDR3 protein: CASSHSGETQYF; CDR3 DNA: TGTGCCAGCAGCCATAGCGGCGAGACCCAGTACTTC
V gene: TRBV15; J gene: TRBJ2-1; D gene: TRBD2; clone size: .; CDR3 protein: CATSSGRTSGVDNEQFF; CDR3 DNA: TGTGCCACCAGCAGTGGCCGGACTAGCGGCGTCGACAATGAGCAGTTCTTC
V gene: TRBV2; J gene: TRBJ2-7; D gene: TRBD1; clone size: few; CDR3 protein: CASRRTGGDEQYF; CDR3 DNA: TGTGCCAGCAGACGGACAGGGGGCGACGAGCAGTACTTC